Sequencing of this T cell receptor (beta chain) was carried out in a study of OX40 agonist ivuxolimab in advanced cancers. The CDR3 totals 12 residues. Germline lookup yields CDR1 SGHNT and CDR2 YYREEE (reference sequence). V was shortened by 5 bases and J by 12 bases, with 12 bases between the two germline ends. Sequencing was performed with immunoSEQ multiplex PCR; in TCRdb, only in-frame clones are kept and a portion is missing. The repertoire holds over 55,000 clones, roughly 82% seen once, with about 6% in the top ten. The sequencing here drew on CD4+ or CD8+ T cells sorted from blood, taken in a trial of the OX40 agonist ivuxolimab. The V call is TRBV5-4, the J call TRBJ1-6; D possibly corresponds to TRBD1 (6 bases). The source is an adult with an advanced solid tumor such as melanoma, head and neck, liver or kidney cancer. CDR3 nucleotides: TGTGCCAGCAGGTCCCCAGGGGAACCCCTCCACTTT. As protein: CASRSPGEPLHF.